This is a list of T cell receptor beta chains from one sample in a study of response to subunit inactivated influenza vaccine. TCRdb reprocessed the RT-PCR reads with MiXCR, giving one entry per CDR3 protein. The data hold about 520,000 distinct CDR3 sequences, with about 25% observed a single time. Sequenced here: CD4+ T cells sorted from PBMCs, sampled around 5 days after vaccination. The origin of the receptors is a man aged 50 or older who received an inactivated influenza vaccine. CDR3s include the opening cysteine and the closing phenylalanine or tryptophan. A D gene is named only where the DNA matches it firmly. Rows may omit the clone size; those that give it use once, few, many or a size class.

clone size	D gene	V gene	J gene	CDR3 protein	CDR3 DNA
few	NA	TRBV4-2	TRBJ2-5	CASSRGVDGEETQYF	TGTGCCAGCAGCCGAGGAGTTGACGGAGAAGAGACCCAGTACTTC
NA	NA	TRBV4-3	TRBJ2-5	CASSQSPSGGVETQYF	TGCGCCAGCAGCCAATCTCCAAGCGGCGGGGTCGAGACCCAGTACTTC
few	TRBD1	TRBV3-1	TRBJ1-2	CASSQDHRGYGYTF	TGTGCCAGCAGCCAAGATCACAGGGGGTATGGCTACACCTTC
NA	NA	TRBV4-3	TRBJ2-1	CASSQGKGWAGEQFF	TGCGCCAGCAGCCAAGGGAAGGGTTGGGCAGGTGAGCAGTTCTTC
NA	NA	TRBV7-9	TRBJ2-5	CASSPTGTAQETQYF	TGTGCCAGCAGCCCCACCGGGACCGCCCAAGAGACCCAGTACTTC
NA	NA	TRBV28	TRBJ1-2	CASSLPGQLYGYTF	TGTGCCAGCAGTTTACCGGGACAATTGTATGGCTACACCTTC
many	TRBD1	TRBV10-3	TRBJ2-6	CAISESGQGVKPNVLTF	TGTGCCATCAGTGAGTCGGGACAGGGGGTTAAGCCCAACGTCCTGACTTTC
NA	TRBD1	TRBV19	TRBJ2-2	CASSKSGTGNFANTGELFF	TGTGCCAGTAGTAAGTCCGGGACAGGGAACTTCGCGAACACCGGGGAGCTGTTTTTT
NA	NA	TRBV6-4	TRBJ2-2	CASSDSYQGNTGELFF	TGTGCCAGCAGTGACTCGTACCAGGGGAACACCGGGGAGCTGTTTTTT
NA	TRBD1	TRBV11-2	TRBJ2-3	CASSGGQGTDTQYF	TGTGCCAGCAGCGGGGGACAGGGAACAGATACGCAGTATTTT
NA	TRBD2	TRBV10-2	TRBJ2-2	CASSDLGLAGTGELFF	TGCGCCAGCAGTGACCTGGGGCTAGCGGGGACCGGGGAGCTGTTTTTT
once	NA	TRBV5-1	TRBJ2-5	CASSLELGKETQYF	TGCGCCAGCAGCTTGGAGTTGGGGAAGGAGACCCAGTACTTC
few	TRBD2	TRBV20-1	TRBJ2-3	CSARGLRAGSTDTQYF	TGCAGTGCTAGAGGGTTACGAGCGGGGAGCACAGATACGCAGTATTTT
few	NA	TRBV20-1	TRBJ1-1	CSARVVNPEAFF	TGCAGTGCCCGCGTGGTAAATCCTGAAGCTTTCTTT
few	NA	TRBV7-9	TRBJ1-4	CASSLNSGDEKLFF	TGTGCCAGCAGCTTAAACTCTGGGGACGAAAAACTGTTTTTT
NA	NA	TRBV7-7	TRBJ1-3	CASNATRVTEVGNTIYF	TGTGCTAGCAACGCAACCAGGGTGACAGAAGTAGGAAACACCATATATTTT
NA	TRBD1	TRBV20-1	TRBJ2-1	CSAGAGTGFLDEQFF	TGCAGTGCTGGGGCCGGGACAGGGTTTTTGGATGAGCAGTTCTTC
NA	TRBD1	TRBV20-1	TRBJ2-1	CSARTGQVVRGNEQFF	TGCAGTGCTAGGACCGGACAGGTCGTTCGCGGGAATGAGCAGTTCTTC
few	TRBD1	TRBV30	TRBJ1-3	CAWGTGSSGNTIYF	TGTGCCTGGGGGACAGGAAGCTCTGGAAACACCATATATTTT
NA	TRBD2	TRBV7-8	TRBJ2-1	CASEPRAGGGHNEQFF	TGTGCCAGCGAACCCCGGGCGGGAGGAGGACACAATGAGCAGTTCTTC
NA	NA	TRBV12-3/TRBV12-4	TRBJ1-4	CASSFRDRNEKLFF	TGTGCCAGCAGTTTCCGGGACCGAAATGAAAAACTGTTTTTT
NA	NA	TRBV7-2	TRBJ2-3	CASSLSMGDTQYF	TGTGCCAGCAGCTTATCGATGGGAGATACGCAGTATTTT
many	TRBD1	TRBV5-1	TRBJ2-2	CASSSGTGGSAGELFF	TGCGCCAGCAGCTCCGGGACAGGGGGATCCGCCGGGGAGCTGTTTTTT
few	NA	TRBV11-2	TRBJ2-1	CASSPQLDIYNEQFF	TGTGCCAGCAGCCCTCAATTGGACATCTACAATGAGCAGTTCTTC
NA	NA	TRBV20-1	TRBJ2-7	CIGRQAVDEQYF	TGCATAGGGCGACAAGCCGTTGACGAGCAGTACTTC
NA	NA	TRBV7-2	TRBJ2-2	CASSLLGLGGNTGELFF	TGTGCCAGCAGCTTATTGGGTTTAGGAGGGAACACCGGGGAGCTGTTTTTT
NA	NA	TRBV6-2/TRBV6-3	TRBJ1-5	CASSYSKTGPDQPQHF	TGTGCCAGCAGTTACTCGAAAACAGGGCCGGATCAGCCCCAGCATTTT
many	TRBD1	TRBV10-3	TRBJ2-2	CAIRGQGAGELFF	TGTGCCATCAGGGGACAGGGGGCCGGGGAGCTGTTTTTT
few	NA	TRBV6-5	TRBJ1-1	CASSFGEKAFF	TGTGCCAGCAGTTTCGGAGAGAAAGCTTTCTTT
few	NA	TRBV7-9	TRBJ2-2	CASSGGPYTGELFF	TGTGCCAGCAGCGGGGGCCCATACACCGGGGAGCTGTTTTTT
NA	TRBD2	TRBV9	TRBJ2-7	CASSVDGSSGSSYEQYF	TGTGCCAGCAGCGTAGATGGTTCAAGCGGGAGCTCCTACGAGCAGTACTTC
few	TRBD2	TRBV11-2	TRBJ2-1	CASSLEGVWLAGGPDYNEQFF	TGTGCCAGCAGCTTAGAGGGGGTCTGGCTAGCGGGAGGGCCGGACTACAATGAGCAGTTCTTC
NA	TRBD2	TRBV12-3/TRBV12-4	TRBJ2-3	CASSFYGRDLDTQYF	TGTGCCAGCAGTTTTTACGGGAGGGACCTAGATACGCAGTATTTT
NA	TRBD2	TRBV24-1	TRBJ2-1	CATSYGERGVHNEQFF	TGTGCCACCAGTTATGGTGAGCGGGGTGTCCACAATGAGCAGTTCTTC
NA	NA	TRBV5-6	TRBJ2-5	CASSFRGGAVGQETQYF	TGTGCCAGCAGCTTTAGAGGTGGGGCGGTGGGGCAAGAGACCCAGTACTTC
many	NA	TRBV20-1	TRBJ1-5	CSARLQGRQPQHF	TGCAGTGCTAGACTCCAGGGGAGGCAGCCCCAGCATTTT
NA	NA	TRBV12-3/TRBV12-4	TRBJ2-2	CASSFKGETGELFF	TGTGCCAGCAGTTTCAAGGGGGAGACCGGGGAGCTGTTTTTT
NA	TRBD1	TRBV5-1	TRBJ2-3	CASSLVTGTGGTDTQYF	TGCGCCAGCAGCTTGGTGACCGGGACAGGGGGCACAGATACGCAGTATTTT
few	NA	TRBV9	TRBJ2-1	CASSVGQSSYNEQFF	TGTGCCAGCAGCGTAGGACAGAGCTCCTACAATGAGCAGTTCTTC
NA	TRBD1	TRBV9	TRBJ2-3	CASSVSTGVYTDTQYF	TGTGCCAGCAGCGTGTCGACAGGGGTGTACACAGATACGCAGTATTTT
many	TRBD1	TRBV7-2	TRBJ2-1	CASSLAPGQGNNEQFF	TGTGCCAGCAGCTTAGCGCCGGGACAGGGGAACAATGAGCAGTTCTTC
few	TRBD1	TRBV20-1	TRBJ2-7	CSAYTGGYEQYF	TGCAGTGCTTATACAGGGGGGTACGAGCAGTACTTC
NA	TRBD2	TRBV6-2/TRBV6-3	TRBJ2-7	CASSYPREGYEQYF	TGTGCCAGCAGTTACCCCAGGGAGGGCTACGAGCAGTACTTC
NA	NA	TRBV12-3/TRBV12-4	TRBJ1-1	CASSLTSEAFF	TGTGCCAGCAGTTTAACCTCTGAAGCTTTCTTT
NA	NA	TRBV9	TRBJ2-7	CASSVLLTSACTYEQYF	TGTGCCAGCAGCGTCCTCCTCACCTCAGCCTGTACCTACGAGCAGTACTTC
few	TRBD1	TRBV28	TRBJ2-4	CASRPSHTGGQSIQYF	TGTGCCAGCAGACCCAGCCACACAGGGGGTCAAAGCATTCAGTACTTC
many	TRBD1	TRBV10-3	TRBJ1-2	CAIQGQGAYGYTF	TGTGCCATCCAGGGACAGGGGGCCTATGGCTACACCTTC
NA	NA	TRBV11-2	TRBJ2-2	CASSPLTTGELFF	TGTGCCAGCAGCCCTCTAACAACCGGGGAGCTGTTTTTT
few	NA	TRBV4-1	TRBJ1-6	CASSQEGYGPNSPLHF	TGCGCCAGCAGCCAAGAAGGGTATGGGCCTAATTCACCCCTCCACTTT
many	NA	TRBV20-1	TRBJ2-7	CSASRSYEQYF	TGCAGTGCGAGTAGGTCCTACGAGCAGTACTTC